The clone carrying this T cell receptor beta chain was seen repeatedly, ten times or more. Its antigen remains unidentified. Germline and junction disagree at one end, which may indicate a read error. Amplified regions were TCR beta CDR3 sequences from RNA transcripts. First-round RT-PCR of the TCR CDR3 relied on the HTBI primer set. TCRdb fed the multiplex PCR reads into MiXCR, producing one record per CDR3 protein. The sample comprises around 260,000 distinct CDR3 sequences, 20% to 30% of which are singletons, and around 30% rests with the top ten. The germline gives CDR1 KGHDR, CDR2 SFDVKD. The CDR3 spans 14 residues. When hyperthyroidism was first diagnosed, the blood sample was taken, preceding any ophthalmopathy symptoms. The data were taken from a study of T cells in Graves' hyperthyroidism and ophthalmopathy. General study results and limits: In validation, the model predicted ophthalmopathy. These predictions came a median roughly 6 months before onset.

This sequence was found in a man aged 35 to 55 with Graves' hyperthyroidism that later progressed to Graves' ophthalmopathy. The gene calls are TRBV24-1 and TRBJ1-2; D unresolved. Material for sequencing was blood. The DNA for the CDR3 is TGTACCACCAGTGATTTCAGCGCTAACTATGGCTACACCTTC. It yields the protein CTTSDFSANYGYTF.